Shown below are 20 T cell receptor beta chains from a single sample sequenced in a study of vaccination and CD4 T cells after COVID-19. No antigen has been identified for these receptors. Indicated treatment: approximately nine-day PBMC culture with coronavirus spike peptide pools or control peptides (ViraFEST assay). Sequenced with the Oncomine TCR Beta short-read assay was DNA taken from cultured CD4+ T cells. TCRdb passed the PCR reads through MiXCR, listing each CDR3 protein once. The sample includes under 20,000 distinct CDR3 sequences, about 45% of them seen just once. The source material was CD4+ T cells from blood, cultured in vitro, sampled after SARS-CoV-2 vaccination. These receptor sequences come from a human donor who had recovered from COVID-19.

This chain uses TRBV29-1 with TRBJ1-1, with no clear D. The length of the CDR3 is 13 residues. Per germline, CDR1 SQVTM and CDR2 ANQGSEA. Trimming took 8 bases from V and 1 from J, leaving 14 bases between them. CDR3 region: CSSGSGRNTEAFF. The CDR3 DNA sequence: TGCAGCTCGGGGAGCGGAAGGAACACTGAAGCTTTCTTT.

V usage is TRBV6-1 and J usage is TRBJ1-1; maybe TRBD1 (6 bases). From germline, CDR1 is MNHNS and CDR2 SASEGT. The length of the CDR3 is 12 residues. V dropped 9 bases and J dropped 9 bases, with 17 bases sitting between them. CDR3 coding DNA: TGTGCCAGTCTTGGCCTCGGGGACAAAGCTTTCTTT. Protein sequence: CASLGLGDKAFF.

This chain links TRBV19 with TRBJ2-6; 7 positions agree with TRBD1. Germline assignment: CDR1 LNHDA and CDR2 SQIVND (reference sequence). This CDR3 spans 16 amino acids. Trimming at V came to 5 bases and at J to 0 bases, leaving 4 bases not matched to a gene. The CDR3 here is CASSRDSASGANVLTF. In DNA form, the CDR3 reads TGTGCCAGTAGTCGGGACAGTGCCTCTGGGGCCAACGTCCTGACTTTC.

V gene TRBV30 combines with J gene TRBJ1-5, with TRBD1 matching over 9 bases. Losses at the gene ends were 3 bases for V and 6 bases for J; bases not matched to a gene: 6. Germline V gene lookup returns CDR1 GTSNPN and CDR2 SVGIG (reference sequence). The CDR3 length is 14 residues. CDR3 coding DNA: TGTGCCTGGAGGCCCCGGGACAGGGTTCAGCCCCAGCATTTT. This encodes CAWRPRDRVQPQHF.

This chain links TRBV11-1 with TRBJ2-5, with a possible D match to TRBD1 (6 bases). Germline V gene lookup returns CDR1 SGHAT and CDR2 FQDESV (reference sequence). The V gene lost 5 bases and the J gene lost 3 bases, with 13 bases spanning the gap. This CDR3 spans 14 amino acids. For the CDR3, the DNA is TGTGCCAGCAGCCCCCAACCAGGGGAAGAGACCCAGTACTTC. Its protein is CASSPQPGEETQYF.

J is TRBJ2-3 and V is TRBV6-5; a possible D gene is TRBD2 (6 bases). Germline loops: CDR1 MNHEY, CDR2 SVGAGI. The CDR3 has 15 amino acids. V was cut by 0 bases and J by 10 bases, with 17 bases left in between. CDR3 DNA: TGTGCCAGCAGTTACTCTTCAACGGGGAGGTCGGCGCAGTATTTT. This gives the protein CASSYSSTGRSAQYF.

In this sample, this clonotype turned up a few times. The rearrangement uses TRBV6-2 or TRBV6-3 and TRBJ1-2; a possible D gene is TRBD1 (5 bases). The length of the CDR3 is 15 residues. V was cut by 6 bases and J by 8 bases, with 22 bases left in between. Looked up from germline, CDR1 is MNHEY and CDR2 is SVGEGT. The CDR3 sequence is CASRSPRDPARGYTF. The CDR3 DNA follows: TGTGCCAGCAGGAGTCCCCGGGACCCCGCACGGGGCTACACCTTC.

The V and J genes are TRBV19 and TRBJ2-3; D possibly uses TRBD1 or TRBD2 (5 bases each). CDR1 is LNHDA, CDR2 SQIVND, per germline (reference sequence). CDR3 length equals 16 residues. Deletions cut 3 bases from V and 4 bases from J, with 17 bases between. The DNA of the CDR3 is TGTGCCAGTAGTATTCCTGCAGGGCATAGCGCAGATACGCAGTATTTT. Its translation: CASSIPAGHSADTQYF.

This clonotype was counted between two and nine times. J is TRBJ1-2 and V is TRBV30, with D tentatively TRBD1 (6 bases). CDR1 GTSNPN and CDR2 SVGIG come from the germline V gene (reference sequence). The CDR3 runs 13 residues. The germline V and J ends were trimmed by 2 bases and 6 bases, with 13 bases remaining between them. The CDR3 loop is CAWSIRAGDGYTF. The CDR3 nucleotides read TGTGCCTGGAGTATCAGGGCAGGGGATGGCTACACCTTC.

The gene calls are TRBV5-1 and TRBJ2-1; 8 bases map to TRBD2. The CDR3 spans 13 residues. Unmatched junction bases numbered 7, after V lost 4 bases and J lost 10 bases. Germline V gene sequence: CDR1 SGHRS, CDR2 YFSETQ. CDR3 in DNA: TGCGCCAGCAGCGGAAATATAGCGGGAGAGCAGTTCTTC. It yields the protein CASSGNIAGEQFF.

The chain couples TRBV7-2 to TRBJ1-5, with D hard to call. The CDR3 has 15 residues. From germline, CDR1 is SGHTA and CDR2 FQGNSA. V dropped 2 bases and J dropped 7 bases, with 15 bases sitting between them. CDR3 residues: CASSLLGNEGQPQHF. The CDR3 DNA follows: TGTGCCAGCAGCTTACTGGGGAACGAAGGACAGCCCCAGCATTTT.

The V gene is TRBV30, the J gene TRBJ1-3; D remains ambiguous. The CDR3 extends over 16 amino acids. Deletions cut 2 bases from V and 0 bases from J, with 14 bases between. Germline V gene lookup returns CDR1 GTSNPN and CDR2 SVGIG (reference sequence). CDR3 region: CAWSTPPTTSGNTIYF. CDR3 nucleotides: TGTGCCTGGAGTACTCCCCCCACAACCTCTGGAAACACCATATATTTT.

The genes are TRBV10-3 and TRBJ1-1; TRBD1 is a possible D gene (6 bases). The V gene lost 0 bases and the J gene lost 4 bases, with 12 bases spanning the gap. The CDR3 covers 15 residues. Per germline, CDR1 ENHRY and CDR2 SYGVKD. In DNA form, the CDR3 reads TGTGCCATCAGTGAGTCGAGGCTAGGGGGCACTGAAGCTTTCTTT. This sequence encodes CAISESRLGGTEAFF.

The chain combines TRBV9 with TRBJ1-6; D is ambiguous. The CDR3 consists of 14 residues. Germline V lookup: CDR1 SGDLS, CDR2 YYNGEE. The V gene lost 4 bases and the J gene lost 1 base, with 6 bases spanning the gap. The CDR3 DNA reads TGTGCCAGCAGCTCGTCGTCCTATAATTCACCCCTCCACTTT. This translates into CASSSSSYNSPLHF.

This clonotype was detected a few times. The chain uses TRBV6-2 or TRBV6-3 and TRBJ1-2; 8 nucleotides match TRBD1. The CDR3 sequence is 14 residues long. Germline V gene data show CDR1 as MNHEY and CDR2 as SVGEGT. V gave up 2 bases and J gave up 5 bases; unmatched junction bases: 4. The CDR3 DNA reads as TGTGCCAGCAGTTACGATGACAGGGGTTATGGCTACACCTTC. Protein product: CASSYDDRGYGYTF.

The chain recombines TRBV7-9 with TRBJ1-5; 8 positions match TRBD1. CDR3 length: 16 residues. Germline V lookup: CDR1 SEHNR, CDR2 FQNEAQ (reference sequence). J lost 3 bases, V lost 3 bases, and 7 bases had no gene match. The CDR3 nucleotides are TGTGCCAGCAGCTTGGGCAGGGGGCTCGTCAATCAGCCCCAGCATTTT. Its protein is CASSLGRGLVNQPQHF.

The gene calls are TRBV7-3 and TRBJ1-1, with a possible D match to TRBD1 (6 bases). The CDR3 loop spans 18 amino acids. V was cut by 1 base and J by 0 bases, with 18 bases left in between. Per the germline V gene, CDR1 is SGHTA and CDR2 is FQGTGA. CDR3 in amino acids: CASSLNPRGPEMNTEAFF. CDR3 sequence (DNA): TGTGCCAGCAGCTTAAACCCCCGGGGGCCTGAAATGAACACTGAAGCTTTCTTT.

The CDR3 DNA sequence: TGTGCCAGTAGCAAGCCGGGCCTCGGATTCACGGGGACTGAAGCTTTCTTT. This encodes CASSKPGLGFTGTEAFF. The chain couples TRBV19 to TRBJ1-1; no firm D call. Trimming cost V 6 bases and J 5 bases, with 25 bases left between them. This CDR3 has 17 amino acids. Germline assignment: CDR1 LNHDA and CDR2 SQIVND (reference sequence). Full variable domain (remainder filled in from reference TRBV19 and TRBJ1-1): DGGITQSPKYLFRKEGQNVTLSCEQNLNHDAMYWYRQDPGQGLRLIYYSQIVNDFQKGDIAEGYSVSREKKESFPLTVTSAQKNPTAFYLCASSKPGLGFTGTEAFFGQGTRLTVV.

J is TRBJ2-3 and V is TRBV15; TRBD1 agrees at 8 bases. The CDR3 has 15 amino acids. CDR1 and CDR2 (germline): LNHNV, YYDKDF (reference sequence). Trimming removed 1 base from V and 3 bases from J; junction bases left unmatched: 3. CDR3 residues: CATSRGQGKTDTQYF. DNA of the CDR3: TGTGCCACCAGCAGAGGACAGGGGAAGACAGATACGCAGTATTTT.

The V gene is TRBV27, the J gene TRBJ2-3; 8 nucleotides line up with TRBD1. V shed 4 bases, J shed 6 bases, and the junction held 3 bases outside the gene matches. This CDR3 is built from 13 residues. CDR1 is MNHEY and CDR2 is SMNVEV in the germline V gene (reference sequence). CDR3 sequence: CASSSDRADTQYF. In nucleotides, the CDR3 is TGTGCCAGCAGTTCGGACAGGGCTGATACGCAGTATTTT.